The entry that follows covers one T cell receptor beta chain sequence. Its antigen is undetermined. This entry belongs to a study of vaccination effects on CD4 cells after COVID-19. Study-level findings and limits: Early post-infection timepoints were missing from the study, which also had few convalescent patients. Pronounced clonal contraction occurred in clones induced by infection and by vaccine late after vaccination.

Generated by immunoSEQ multiplex PCR, the TCRdb table keeps only in-frame clones and is missing some. The sample holds approximately 28,000 clones, almost 80% seen once. Sequencing followed a ViraFEST assay step that expanded antigen-specific CD4+ T cells with viral peptide pools. Cells that had been cultured for roughly eleven days were the source of isolated CD4+ T cells. Two doses of either BNT162b2 or mRNA-1273 were given to each participant. Culturing of some 2 million PBMC per well took place with approximately 10 IU/ml IL-2 and 7.5 to 10 ug/ml peptides. Researchers swapped half the medium for IL-2 medium on both days 3 and 7. V was clipped by 4 bases and J by 2 bases; unmatched bases: 7. Per germline, CDR1 KGHSY and CDR2 FQNENV. There are 16 residues in the CDR3.

The input for sequencing was CD4+ T cells from PBMCs cultured with SARS-CoV-2 spike peptides, taken after COVID-19 vaccination. The chain employs TRBV16 and TRBJ2-1; 8 bases align to TRBD2. The sequence derives from a human donor who received a COVID-19 vaccine. Some clones in this sample may be carry-over from other donors' samples. The CDR3 DNA reads as TGTGCCAGCAGCCCCGGGGGTAGCGGGGCCTACAATGAGCAGTTCTTC. Its protein is CASSPGGSGAYNEQFF. The full variable domain, its missing parts supplied by reference TRBV16 and TRBJ2-1, is GEEVAQTPKHLVRGEGQKAKLYCAPIKGHSYVFWYQQVLKNEFKFLISFQNENVFDETGMPKERFSAKCLPNSPCSLEIQATKLEDSAVYFCASSPGGSGAYNEQFFGPGTRLTVL.